The following is a TCR beta chain sequence with its context. The antigen is not known. These data are taken from a study of cytomegalovirus exposure and HLA in healthy donors. The germline V gene encodes CDR1 MDHEN and CDR2 SYDVKM. This CDR3 spans 12 amino acids. The germline V and J ends were trimmed by 5 bases and 0 bases, with 4 bases remaining between them. With 60 Vbeta and 13 Jbeta primers, the PCR was carried out. Data came from immunoSEQ multiplex PCR; TCRdb stores just in-frame clones and leaves some out. The table includes 150,000 to 200,000 clones, 65% to 70% detected once. General study points: Sequencing depth across donors, presence/absence analyses assumed, was roughly uniform. Researchers reported in a later analysis that common viral pathogens appeared linked to several top clusters. Immune exposure information comprised only CMV serostatus. Among TCR beta chains, those listed as cytomegalovirus-associated numbered more than 150.

The chain employs TRBV28 and TRBJ1-2; no reliable D call. The source of this sequence is a woman in her late teens or twenties in good health and CMV-seropositive. Sequencing input: PBMCs. For the CDR3, the DNA is TGTGCCAGCAGTGAGTCTAACTATGGCTACACCTTC. As protein: CASSESNYGYTF.